The 26 T cell receptor beta chains listed next were all sequenced from one sample in a study of blood T cell repertoires in COVID-19. Clones were read by immunoSEQ multiplex PCR, and TCRdb kept only the in-frame ones, dropping some. This table has some 48,000 clones, roughly 87% appearing once. Sample: peripheral blood. These receptors were obtained from a woman at least 80 years old with acute or convalescent COVID-19.

The gene calls are TRBV11-2 and TRBJ2-5; no reliable D call. This CDR3 has 18 amino acids. Germline values: CDR1 SGHAT, CDR2 FQNNGV. V was clipped by 3 bases and J by 5 bases, with 25 bases between them. The CDR3: CASSFTPDLRPLEETQYF. CDR3 DNA sequence: TGTGCCAGCAGCTTCACCCCCGATCTCCGCCCCTTGGAGGAGACCCAGTACTTC.

V and J are TRBV7-9 and TRBJ2-5, with D possibly TRBD2 on 5 matching bases. Trimming took 1 base from V and 4 from J, leaving 13 bases between them. The CDR3 runs 15 residues. Per germline, CDR1 SEHNR and CDR2 FQNEAQ (reference sequence). CDR3 sequence (DNA): TGTGCCAGCAGCTTAGATAGGTCTAGCCCAGAGACCCAGTACTTC. This translates into CASSLDRSSPETQYF.

This chain joins TRBV3-1 (or the pseudogene TRBV3-2) and TRBJ1-3; tentatively, D is TRBD1 (5 bases). The CDR3 is 14 amino acids. Germline CDR1 and CDR2: LGHDT and YNNKEL (reference sequence). V shed 2 bases and J shed 4 bases, with 9 bases lying between them. The DNA of the CDR3 is TGTGCCAGCAGCCAATGGCGGGGCGGAAACACCATATATTTT. As protein: CASSQWRGGNTIYF.

In DNA form, the CDR3 reads TGTGCCAGCCTAAGGGACAGGGAGGTCACTGAAGCTTTCTTT. It translates to CASLRDREVTEAFF. The chain uses TRBV6-5 and TRBJ1-1; 9 positions match TRBD1. In germline, CDR1 is MNHEY, CDR2 SVGAGI. The CDR3 totals 14 residues. The trim removed 8 bases at V and 4 bases at J, leaving 8 bases unmatched.

This chain uses TRBV11-2 with TRBJ1-5, with no clear D. The V end lost 1 base, the J end lost 7 bases, and 8 bases lay between the germline ends. The CDR3 loop spans 13 amino acids. Germline V gene lookup returns CDR1 SGHAT and CDR2 FQNNGV. The CDR3 sequence is CASSLGPEQPQHF. The CDR3 DNA is TGTGCCAGCAGCTTAGGGCCGGAGCAGCCCCAGCATTTT.

This clone was seen only once. The chain employs TRBV10-3 and TRBJ1-2, with D perhaps TRBD1 (6 bases). There are 16 residues in the CDR3. Germline CDR1 is ENHRY and CDR2 is SYGVKD. Trimming took off 2 bases at V and 1 base at J, with 14 bases between the two ends. DNA of the CDR3: TGTGCCATCAGTGAGACCAATAACAGGGTTAACTATGGCTACACCTTC. Translation: CAISETNNRVNYGYTF.

The chain couples TRBV12-3 or TRBV12-4 to TRBJ1-5; D is possibly TRBD1 (5 bases). The CDR3 has 13 amino acids. V gave up 0 bases and J gave up 7 bases, with 7 bases separating them. The CDR3 loop is CASSLAGAQPQHF. The CDR3 nucleotides read TGTGCCAGCAGTTTAGCAGGGGCCCAGCCCCAGCATTTT.

There are a few counts of this clone. A read error may produce the germline difference seen at one junction end. The gene calls are TRBV2 and TRBJ2-2, with 7 positions matching TRBD2. The CDR3 runs to 15 residues. Per germline, CDR1 SNHLY and CDR2 FYNNEI. The CDR3 spells CASREGLADTGELFF. The CDR3 nucleotides are TGTGCCAGCAGAGAAGGGCTAGCGGACACCGGGGAGCTGTTTTTT.

The chain couples TRBV6-1 to TRBJ2-5; 9 bases fit TRBD2. The CDR3 covers 15 residues. From germline, CDR1 is MNHNS and CDR2 SASEGT. After removal of 3 bases from V and 3 bases from J, the junction contained 5 bases not matched to a gene. The CDR3 coding sequence is TGTGCCAGCAGTGATCCTCAGCGGGGGGAAGAGACCCAGTACTTC. Its protein product is CASSDPQRGEETQYF.

V and J are TRBV7-7 and TRBJ2-2, with D possibly TRBD1 on 7 matching bases. Germline values: CDR1 SSHAT, CDR2 FNYEAQ (reference sequence). Deletions cut 1 base from V and 3 bases from J, with 12 bases between. The CDR3 length is 16 residues. The CDR3 region has the DNA TGTGCCAGCAGCTTAGAGGCAGGGGGGTACACCGGGGAGCTGTTTTTT. It codes for CASSLEAGGYTGELFF.

V is TRBV19 and J is TRBJ1-2; TRBD1 matches 10 bases. The CDR3 has 14 amino acids. Germline V gives CDR1 LNHDA, CDR2 SQIVND (reference sequence). V lost 6 bases, J lost 7 bases, and 8 bases stayed unmatched. DNA for the CDR3: TGTGCCAGTAGCAACCGGGACAGGGGCGGTGGCTACACCTTC. This sequence encodes CASSNRDRGGGYTF.

The chain has TRBV6-2 or TRBV6-3 and TRBJ1-5, with D possibly being TRBD1 (6 bases). CDR3 size: 15 residues. Germline V gives CDR1 MNHEY, CDR2 SVGEGT. V lost 2 bases and J lost 4, with 12 bases in between. The CDR3 loop reads CASSYGQGINQPQHF. The CDR3 region has the DNA TGTGCCAGCAGTTACGGGCAGGGGATTAATCAGCCCCAGCATTTT.

The count of this clone is one. The chain joins TRBV7-2 to TRBJ2-3, with 15 bases that match TRBD2. Germline V gene lookup returns CDR1 SGHTA and CDR2 FQGNSA. The CDR3 is made up of 16 amino acids. V was pared by 3 bases and J by 8 bases, with 6 bases of the junction left unmatched. CDR3 nucleotides: TGTGCCAGCAGCTTTGGACTAGCGGGGGGGCCAGGTACGCAGTATTTT. Protein sequence: CASSFGLAGGPGTQYF.

This rearrangement joins TRBV6-6 to TRBJ1-1; D might be TRBD1 (6 bases). CDR3 length: 12 residues. CDR1 and CDR2 from the germline V gene are MNHNY and SVGAGI (reference sequence). The V and J ends lost 6 bases and 7 bases respectively, with 12 bases between them. The CDR3 nucleotides are TGTGCCAGCAGACACCGGGACAATGAAGCTTTCTTT. This encodes CASRHRDNEAFF.

The chain links TRBV11-2 to TRBJ2-1; the D gene is possibly TRBD2 (6 bases). V was clipped by 5 bases and J by 7 bases, with 18 bases between them. CDR3 length: 15 residues. Germline V gene sequence: CDR1 SGHAT, CDR2 FQNNGV. The CDR3 DNA sequence: TGTGCCAGCAGCCGGGGGAACCAAGCCCGGAATGAGCAGTTCTTC. Encoded protein: CASSRGNQARNEQFF. The whole variable domain, filled in from reference TRBV11-2 and TRBJ2-1, reads EAGVAQSPRYKIIEKRQSVAFWCNPISGHATLYWYQQILGQGPKLLIQFQNNGVVDDSQLPKDRFSAERLKGVDSTLKIQPAKLEDSAVYLCASSRGNQARNEQFFGPGTRLTVL.

This clone was observed a few times. The chain couples TRBV6-5 to TRBJ1-2, with TRBD1 matching 8 bases. The V and J ends lost 5 bases and 6 bases, in that order; junction bases with no gene match: 8. Germline CDR1 and CDR2: MNHEY and SVGAGI. The CDR3 is made up of 14 amino acids. The CDR3 nucleotides read TGTGCCAGCAGTCTTCGGACAGGGCGTCATGGCTACACCTTC. Its protein is CASSLRTGRHGYTF.

This CDR3 reads CASNGGAGKTQYF. CDR3 in DNA: TGTGCCAGCAATGGGGGGGCTGGAAAGACCCAGTACTTC. J is TRBJ2-5 and V is TRBV7-8; a weak D match, TRBD2 (7 bases). The V gene lost 7 bases and the J gene lost 6 bases, with 15 bases spanning the gap. This CDR3 is 13 amino acids long. Germline CDR1 SGHVS, CDR2 FQNEAQ.

This rearrangement joins TRBV3-1 (or the pseudogene TRBV3-2) to TRBJ2-3; D gene uncertain. Trimming pared 2 bases from V and 4 bases from J, leaving 10 bases between. Germline V gene data show CDR1 as LGHDT and CDR2 as YNNKEL (reference sequence). The CDR3 has 14 residues. The CDR3, as DNA: TGTGCCAGCAGCCAATTCAGGAACTCAGATACGCAGTATTTT. Encoded protein: CASSQFRNSDTQYF.

This clone appeared once. The V gene is TRBV5-5, the J gene TRBJ2-5; D possibly corresponds to TRBD2 (7 bases). Trimming stripped 3 bases from V and 3 bases from J, with 15 bases between. The germline V gene has CDR1 SGHKS and CDR2 YYEKEE (reference sequence). CDR3 length: 15 amino acids. This chain's CDR3 is CASSWAQGREETQYF. CDR3 DNA sequence: TGTGCCAGCAGCTGGGCGCAGGGGAGGGAAGAGACCCAGTACTTC.

The chain has TRBV20-1 and TRBJ2-5, with 7 bases lining up with TRBD2. V shed 8 bases, J shed 3 bases, and the junction held 3 bases outside the gene matches. Germline-derived CDR1 and CDR2 are DFQATT and SNEGSKA (reference sequence). The CDR3 contains 11 residues. CDR3 coding DNA: TGCAGTTTGGGGGGGGAAGAGACCCAGTACTTC. Amino acid sequence: CSLGGEETQYF.

This rearrangement joins TRBV6-5 to TRBJ1-1; D remains unclear. Germline V lookup: CDR1 MNHEY, CDR2 SVGAGI. The V end was cut by 6 bases, the J end by 6 bases, with 17 bases between. The CDR3 is made up of 14 amino acids. The CDR3 coding sequence is TGTGCCAGCAGGCCACCCCCTCCCCCGGCTGAAGCTTTCTTT. Protein product: CASRPPPPPAEAFF.

CDR3 DNA sequence: TGTGCCAGCAGCCGGACCGGGACAGTGGCGTATTTT. Amino acids: CASSRTGTVAYF. This rearrangement joins TRBV3-1 (or the pseudogene TRBV3-2) to TRBJ2-3; 7 nucleotides agree with TRBD1. The junction had 9 bases not matched to a gene; V was cut back by 4 bases and J by 14 bases. CDR1 and CDR2 (germline): LGHDT, YNNKEL (reference sequence). This CDR3 comprises 12 residues.

The chain carries TRBV6-5 and TRBJ1-5, with unresolved D. The CDR3 consists of 14 residues. The germline V and J ends were trimmed by 6 bases and 3 bases, with 12 bases remaining between them. CDR1 MNHEY and CDR2 SVGAGI come from the germline V gene. CDR3 DNA sequence: TGTGCCAGCAGCCGAACATCAGTCAATCAGCCCCAGCATTTT. This translates into CASSRTSVNQPQHF.

The CDR3 loop is CASSFGQGRRGSYNEQFF. Written as DNA, the CDR3 is TGCGCCAGCAGCTTCGGACAGGGTCGTCGGGGTTCCTACAATGAGCAGTTCTTC. This chain uses TRBV5-1 with TRBJ2-1; 8 positions agree with TRBD1. Germline V gene sequence: CDR1 SGHRS, CDR2 YFSETQ. The CDR3 consists of 18 residues. Losses at the gene ends were 2 bases for V and 1 base for J; bases not matched to a gene: 11.

The chain is built from TRBV14 and TRBJ2-5, with 7 bases fitting TRBD1. Looked up from germline, CDR1 is SGHDN and CDR2 is FVKESK. The junction had 6 bases not matched to a gene; V was cut back by 0 bases and J by 2 bases. This CDR3 comprises 16 residues. The CDR3 sequence: CASSQEAGGWQETQYF. CDR3 DNA sequence: TGTGCCAGCAGCCAAGAGGCAGGGGGTTGGCAAGAGACCCAGTACTTC.

The chain is built from TRBV5-1 and TRBJ1-4; 9 nucleotides align to TRBD1. The CDR3 length is 15 residues. Trimming removed 3 bases from V and 8 bases from J; junction bases left unmatched: 8. Germline V gene data show CDR1 as SGHRS and CDR2 as YFSETQ. The CDR3 here is CASSSGQGTSEKLFF. The DNA for the CDR3 is TGCGCCAGCAGCTCTGGACAGGGGACGTCAGAAAAACTGTTTTTT.